A single sample is the source of the 14 T cell receptor beta chains below, sequenced in a study of cytomegalovirus exposure and HLA in healthy donors. The primer mix had 60 Vbeta and 13 Jbeta primers. Clones were read by immunoSEQ multiplex PCR, and TCRdb kept only the in-frame ones, dropping some. The data contain roughly 120,000 clones, around four fifths of them singletons. Sequencing was carried out using PBMCs. These receptor sequences come from a woman in her thirties or forties in good health and CMV-seronegative.

In the case of this clone: The same CDR3 also results from other DNA sequences found in this sample. V gene TRBV5-4 combines with J gene TRBJ1-1; 10 bases map to TRBD1. In germline, CDR1 is SGHNT, CDR2 YYREEE (reference sequence). J lost 0 bases, V lost 0 bases, and 5 bases had no gene match. The CDR3 is 17 amino acids. The chain's CDR3 is CASSLGQGAGMNTEAFF. In DNA form, the CDR3 reads TGTGCCAGCAGCTTGGGACAGGGGGCGGGGATGAACACTGAAGCTTTCTTT.

This rearrangement joins TRBV27 to TRBJ1-1; D is perhaps TRBD1 (5 bases). Looked up from germline, CDR1 is MNHEY and CDR2 is SMNVEV (reference sequence). The V end was cut by 4 bases, the J end by 1 base, with 13 bases between. The CDR3 totals 15 residues. CDR3 sequence reads: CASSSLGGTNTEAFF. The CDR3 DNA reads as TGTGCCAGCAGTTCCCTGGGAGGGACGAACACTGAAGCTTTCTTT.

The V and J genes are TRBV15 and TRBJ1-1; maybe TRBD1 (5 bases). The length of the CDR3 is 16 residues. V lost 2 bases and J lost 0, with 13 bases in between. In germline, CDR1 is LNHNV, CDR2 YYDKDF (reference sequence). The CDR3 DNA sequence: TGTGCCACCAGCAGAACCCCACAGGATATGAACACTGAAGCTTTCTTT. This sequence encodes CATSRTPQDMNTEAFF.

The chain has TRBV11-2 and TRBJ1-3; D may be TRBD1 (5 bases). Trimming cost V 1 base and J 5 bases, with 9 bases left between them. The CDR3 totals 14 residues. Germline V gene lookup returns CDR1 SGHAT and CDR2 FQNNGV. CDR3 bases: TGTGCCAGCAGCTTAGCAGGGACTCGAAACACCATATATTTT. This sequence encodes CASSLAGTRNTIYF.

The chain carries TRBV12-5 and TRBJ2-1, with 10 bases identical to TRBD2. Germline CDR1 reads LGHNT; CDR2 reads FRNRAP. CDR3 size: 16 residues. J gave up 7 bases and V 4 bases, and 10 bases lay outside the gene matches. CDR3 in DNA: TGTGCTAGTGGTTCCTCTCTAGCGGGAGTGATGAATGAGCAGTTCTTC. Translated, it gives CASGSSLAGVMNEQFF. Full variable domain (missing parts from reference TRBV12-5 and TRBJ2-1): DARVTQTPRHKVTEMGQEVTMRCQPILGHNTVFWYRQTMMQGLELLAYFRNRAPLDDSGMPKDRFSAEMPDATLATLKIQPSEPRDSAVYFCASGSSLAGVMNEQFFGPGTRLTVL.

The chain employs TRBV4-2 and TRBJ2-2; 13 bases are shared with TRBD2. V shed 4 bases, J shed 0 bases, and the junction held 8 bases outside the gene matches. Germline CDR1 reads LGHNA; CDR2 reads YNFKEQ. This CDR3 spans 19 amino acids. This CDR3 reads CASSPLTSGGTSNTGELFF. The CDR3 nucleotides read TGTGCCAGCAGCCCCCTGACTAGCGGGGGGACATCGAACACCGGGGAGCTGTTTTTT.

V usage is TRBV7-2 and J usage is TRBJ2-1, with D maybe TRBD1 (5 bases). This CDR3 has 17 amino acids. The V and J ends lost 7 bases and 0 bases respectively, with 19 bases between them. In germline, CDR1 is SGHTA, CDR2 FQGNSA. The CDR3 loop is CASTPGGGRASYNEQFF. The CDR3 nucleotides read TGTGCCAGCACCCCGGGCGGTGGCAGGGCCTCCTACAATGAGCAGTTCTTC.

V usage is TRBV10-3 and J usage is TRBJ1-2; a weak D match, TRBD1 (5 bases). The CDR3 has 12 amino acids. Germline lookup yields CDR1 ENHRY and CDR2 SYGVKD. Trimming removed 4 bases from V and 4 bases from J, with 7 bases in between. CDR3 bases: TGTGCCATCAGTGGTGACAGCTATGGCTACACCTTC. Protein: CAISGDSYGYTF.

This chain connects TRBV7-2 to TRBJ1-2; TRBD1 is a possible D gene (6 bases). Germline CDR1 and CDR2: SGHTA and FQGNSA. V lost 5 bases, J lost 4 bases, and 11 bases lay in between. The CDR3 extends over 13 amino acids. CDR3 region: CASSQGQTYGYTF. CDR3 bases: TGTGCCAGCAGCCAAGGACAGACCTATGGCTACACCTTC.

The rearrangement links TRBV6-1 to TRBJ2-2, with 9 bases that match TRBD2. Germline loops: CDR1 MNHNS, CDR2 SASEGT. V lost 8 bases to trimming and J lost 6 bases; unmatched junction nucleotides: 10. The CDR3 contains 15 residues. CDR3 nucleotides: TGTGCCAGCCGACAGTTAGCGGGGGAAGCCGGGGAGCTGTTTTTT. Translating it yields CASRQLAGEAGELFF.

The chain uses TRBV30 and TRBJ2-3; no definite D call. V was clipped by 3 bases and J by 0 bases, with 4 bases between them. Germline V CDR1 and CDR2: GTSNPN, SVGIG (reference sequence). The CDR3 is 12 residues long. The CDR3: CAWSPSTDTQYF. The CDR3 DNA reads as TGTGCCTGGAGCCCAAGCACAGATACGCAGTATTTT.

J is TRBJ1-1 and V is TRBV6-6; D is uncertain. The germline gives CDR1 MNHNY, CDR2 SVGAGI (reference sequence). The CDR3 consists of 15 residues. V was clipped by 5 bases and J by 8 bases, with 21 bases between them. The CDR3 spells CASSPAGPGKSEAFF. The CDR3 DNA sequence: TGTGCCAGCAGTCCCGCAGGACCGGGGAAATCGGAAGCTTTCTTT.

This clone was counted a few times. J is TRBJ2-5 and V is TRBV5-6; D not resolved. The V gene's germline CDR1 is SGHDT and CDR2 YYEEEE. This CDR3 is 11 amino acids long. Deletions cut 1 base from V and 4 bases from J, with 2 bases between. The CDR3 DNA follows: TGTGCCAGCAGCTTGCGAGAGACCCAGTACTTC. It is translated as CASSLRETQYF.

This chain joins TRBV7-8 and TRBJ1-4; no reliable D call. V lost 2 bases, J lost 0 bases, and 7 bases lay in between. Germline V lookup: CDR1 SGHVS, CDR2 FQNEAQ. The CDR3 is 15 residues long. In nucleotides, the CDR3 is TGTGCCAGCAGCTTATCACACCCAACTAATGAAAAACTGTTTTTT. Translating it yields CASSLSHPTNEKLFF.